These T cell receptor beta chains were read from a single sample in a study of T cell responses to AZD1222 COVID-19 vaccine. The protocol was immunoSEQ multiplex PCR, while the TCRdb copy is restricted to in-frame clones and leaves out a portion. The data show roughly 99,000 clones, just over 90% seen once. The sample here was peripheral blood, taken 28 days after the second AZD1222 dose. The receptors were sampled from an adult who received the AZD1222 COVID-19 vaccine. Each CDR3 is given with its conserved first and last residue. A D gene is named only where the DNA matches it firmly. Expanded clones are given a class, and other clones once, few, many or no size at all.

TGCGCCAGCAGCTTGGAACAGCTCTATAATTCACCCCTCCACTTT | CASSLEQLYNSPLHF | TRBJ1-6 | - | - | TRBV5-1
TGTGCCACCAGCCCTCGGGACTCAAGACTATCCTACGAGCAGTACTTC | CATSPRDSRLSYEQYF | TRBJ2-7 | - | - | TRBV15
TGTGCCAGCAGCGTAGACCTAGCGGGAGACGGTGAGCAGTTCTTC | CASSVDLAGDGEQFF | TRBJ2-1 | - | TRBD2 | TRBV9
TGTGCCAGCAGCGTTGGGCGGGGTAGCTCCTACAATGAGCAGTTCTTC | CASSVGRGSSYNEQFF | TRBJ2-1 | - | - | TRBV9
TGCGCCAGCAGCGACGGGACTCGGGAGACCCAGTACTTC | CASSDGTRETQYF | TRBJ2-5 | - | - | TRBV5-1
TGTGCCAGCAGTGAATGGGACACCTACGAGCAGTACTTC | CASSEWDTYEQYF | TRBJ2-7 | - | - | TRBV25-1
TGCAGCCCGCAAATCGAAGGGGGAGATACGCAGTATTTT | CSPQIEGGDTQYF | TRBJ2-3 | - | - | TRBV29-1
TGTGCCAGCAGTTACACCAAGGGAAACACCATATATTTT | CASSYTKGNTIYF | TRBJ1-3 | - | - | TRBV6-5
TGTGCCAGCTGCCGGACTGCGAGCTCCTACGAGCAGTACTTC | CASCRTASSYEQYF | TRBJ2-7 | - | - | TRBV2
TGCAGCGCCGGGGACTCCTACTATGGCTACACCTTC | CSAGDSYYGYTF | TRBJ1-2 | once | - | TRBV29-1
TGTGCCAGCAGTTCCACTGGACTACAGCAGTTCTTC | CASSSTGLQQFF | TRBJ2-1 | - | - | TRBV27
TGCGCCAGCAGCTTGTTCGGGGGCGCTGGTAATGGCTACACCTTC | CASSLFGGAGNGYTF | TRBJ1-2 | once | - | TRBV5-1
TGTGCCAGCAGTTACGCACTAGTTGGGCCCTCATCCGAGCAGTTCTTC | CASSYALVGPSSEQFF | TRBJ2-1 | - | - | TRBV6-2/TRBV6-3
TGTGCCAGCGGACGGGCCGTGAGCTCCTACGAGCAGTACTTC | CASGRAVSSYEQYF | TRBJ2-7 | - | - | TRBV6-5
TGTGCCAGTAGTAGCAGATTACTAGCGGGGTTCAATGAGCAGTTCTTC | CASSSRLLAGFNEQFF | TRBJ2-1 | - | TRBD2 | TRBV19
TGTGCCAGCAGCTTGGCAAGAATAGCAACTAATGAAAAACTGTTTTTT | CASSLARIATNEKLFF | TRBJ1-4 | - | - | TRBV5-6
TGCGCCAGCAGCCAAGATCGAAGGAGTTTTGTTACGCAGTATTTT | CASSQDRRSFVTQYF | TRBJ2-3 | few | - | TRBV4-3
TGCAGCCATTCCACGAACTTTAGCGGAGAGCAGTTCTTC | CSHSTNFSGEQFF | TRBJ2-1 | - | - | TRBV29-1
TGCAGTGCTAGAACCGATTATGGCTACACCTTC | CSARTDYGYTF | TRBJ1-2 | - | - | TRBV20-1
TGTGCCAGCAGCTTACATGGGGGCTCTGGGGCCAACGTCCTGACTTTC | CASSLHGGSGANVLTF | TRBJ2-6 | - | - | TRBV7-2
TGTGCCAGCAGTACAAGGGGACTAGCGGGAGGGAATTACGAGCAGTACTTC | CASSTRGLAGGNYEQYF | TRBJ2-7 | - | TRBD2 | TRBV28
TGTGCCAGCAGTGATAGACAGGCGGGAGCCGCTGGCTACACCTTC | CASSDRQAGAAGYTF | TRBJ1-2 | once | - | TRBV6-1
TGTGCCAGCAGCTTAGGAGCAGGGCTGAGGAATGAGCAGTTCTTC | CASSLGAGLRNEQFF | TRBJ2-1 | - | - | TRBV11-3
TGTGCCAGCAGTTCGCTACCGGGACAGAGCAATCAGCCCCAGCATTTT | CASSSLPGQSNQPQHF | TRBJ1-5 | once | TRBD1 | TRBV6-6
TGTGCCAGCAGCTCGCTGGAGTTCCAGGGTCCCCAGCCCCAGCATTTT | CASSSLEFQGPQPQHF | TRBJ1-5 | - | - | TRBV6-4
TGCAGCGTTGGAATGAACACTGAAGCTTTCTTT | CSVGMNTEAFF | TRBJ1-1 | - | - | TRBV29-1
TGTGCCAGCAGTGAAGAGGGCAGGAGAAATGGCTACACCTTC | CASSEEGRRNGYTF | TRBJ1-2 | few | - | TRBV2
TGCGCCAGCAGCTTTGGGCTAGCGGGAGGGACAGGGAGATACAATGAGCAGTTCTTC | CASSFGLAGGTGRYNEQFF | TRBJ2-1 | - | TRBD2 | TRBV5-1
TGTGCCAGCAGCTTAGGTGCGACAGGTCCAAGGGGCACTGAAGCTTTCTTT | CASSLGATGPRGTEAFF | TRBJ1-1 | once | - | TRBV7-6
TGTGCCAGCAGCTCGCAGGCCGAGGGTGGCTACACCTTC | CASSSQAEGGYTF | TRBJ1-2 | - | - | TRBV9